This T cell receptor (beta chain) was documented in a study of blood T cell repertoires in COVID-19. Study in general: The samples span acute and convalescent COVID-19 from the United States, Italy and Spain. PBMCs, B-cell-depleted T cells, or T cells provided the cDNA or gDNA that made up the material.

The protocol was immunoSEQ multiplex PCR, while the TCRdb copy is restricted to in-frame clones and leaves out a portion. The table lists nearly 250,000 clones, almost 85% of them singletons. The ends were cut back, 3 bases at V and 10 bases at J, with 12 bases in the middle. CDR3 length: 12 amino acids. Individuals aged about 18 to 89 years were recruited from 24 US areas. Material: PBMCs or T cells enriched from blood (not recorded which). The chain carries TRBV12-3 or TRBV12-4 and TRBJ1-1; D gene uncertain. The sequence was obtained from a woman aged 45-65 years with acute COVID-19. CDR3 bases: TGTGCCAGCAGTTTGGAGGGAGCGGGAGCTTTCTTT. It translates to CASSLEGAGAFF.